These T cell receptor beta chains were read from a single sample in a study of CD8 T cells in ankylosing spondylitis. Each CDR3 protein is one row after TCRdb ran MiXCR on the 5' RACE reads. The sample consists of around 320,000 distinct CDR3 sequences, around 20% of them appearing once. The specimen was blood, either unsorted or a sorted T cell fraction (not recorded which). The source is a female donor with ankylosing spondylitis or in good health (not recorded which). Both conserved end residues are trimmed from each CDR3.

>TRBV12-3/TRBV12-4
ASRAGTSGHEQY
>TRBV7-2
ASSSSRNGETQY
>TRBV6-1
ASTPGVNTEAF
>TRBV6-2/TRBV6-3
ASSYVRGMWNEQF
>TRBV6-1
ASSGGAGETQY
>TRBV10-3
AISPRQETKTQY
>TRBV6-1
ASSLTASNTEAF
>TRBV6-1
ATTVKVTGGREQY
>TRBV5-1
ASSGRGLAGVEQY
>TRBV20-1
SASKDRNSGNTIY
>TRBV5-5
ASKPGTAAQPQH
>TRBV20-1
SAESSGKETQY
>TRBV7-2
ASSLGQQGYEQY
>TRBV4-3
ASSQLTSGSGEQY
>TRBV28
ASSYLSGQGAKQY
>TRBV27
ASSQGYGYT
>TRBV7-2
ASSLRQEYWNEQF
>TRBV20-1
SATPPPAGNTIY
>TRBV20-1
SAGRDLPSYT
>TRBV7-2
ASSLVGGARYNEQF
>TRBV7-9
ASSHAGGDTDTQY
>TRBV20-1
SAGGPVYEQY
>TRBV4-1
ASRPRGSRWETQY
>TRBV10-3
ATGTSGSSSYNEQF
>TRBV7-2
ASSLADGGSSYNEQF
>TRBV24-1
ATSDLAGGPSDEQF
>TRBV6-1
ATHPEGPSDTQY
>TRBV18
ASSPGLAGELEQY
>TRBV12-3/TRBV12-4
ASSPGRREQY
>TRBV29-1
SALLGRDTEAF